This T cell receptor beta chain was sequenced for a study of OX40 agonist ivuxolimab in advanced cancers. At the level of the study: Cancers in dose escalation were hepatocellular, melanoma, renal cell and head and neck. Study-level findings and limits: On average, CD8+ T cells had more expanded clones than CD4+.

V dropped 3 bases and J dropped 5 bases, with 10 bases sitting between them. The CDR3 contains 13 residues. Looked up from germline, CDR1 is KGHSH and CDR2 is LQKENI. A note on this clone: Its antigen is still unknown.

This table comes from immunoSEQ multiplex PCR, and its TCRdb copy is limited to in-frame clones, with some not included. The profile covers 65,000 to 95,000 clones, with approximately 89% appearing a single time and roughly 0.2% taken by the ten largest. This receptor was identified in an adult with an advanced solid tumor such as melanoma, head and neck, liver or kidney cancer. The chain carries TRBV18 and TRBJ2-5; D is perhaps TRBD2 (5 bases). The sequences come from CD4+ or CD8+ T cells sorted from blood, collected in a trial of the OX40 agonist ivuxolimab. The CDR3 loop reads CASSPGAMETQYF. CDR3 bases: TGTGCCAGCTCACCGGGAGCGATGGAGACCCAGTACTTC.